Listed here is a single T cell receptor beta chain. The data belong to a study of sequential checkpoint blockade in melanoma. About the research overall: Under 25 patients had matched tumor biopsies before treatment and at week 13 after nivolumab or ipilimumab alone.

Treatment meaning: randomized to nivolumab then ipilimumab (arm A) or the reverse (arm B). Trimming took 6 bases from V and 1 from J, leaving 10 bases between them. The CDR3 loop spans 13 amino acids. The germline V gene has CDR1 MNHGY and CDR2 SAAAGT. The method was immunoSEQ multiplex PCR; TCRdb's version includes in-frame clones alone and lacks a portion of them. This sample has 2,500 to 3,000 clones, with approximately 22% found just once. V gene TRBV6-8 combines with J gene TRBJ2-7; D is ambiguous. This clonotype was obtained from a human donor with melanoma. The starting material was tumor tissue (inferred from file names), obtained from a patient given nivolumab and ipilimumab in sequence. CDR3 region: CASRGSNSYEQYF. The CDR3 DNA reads TGTGCCAGCAGGGGTTCTAATTCCTACGAGCAGTACTTC.